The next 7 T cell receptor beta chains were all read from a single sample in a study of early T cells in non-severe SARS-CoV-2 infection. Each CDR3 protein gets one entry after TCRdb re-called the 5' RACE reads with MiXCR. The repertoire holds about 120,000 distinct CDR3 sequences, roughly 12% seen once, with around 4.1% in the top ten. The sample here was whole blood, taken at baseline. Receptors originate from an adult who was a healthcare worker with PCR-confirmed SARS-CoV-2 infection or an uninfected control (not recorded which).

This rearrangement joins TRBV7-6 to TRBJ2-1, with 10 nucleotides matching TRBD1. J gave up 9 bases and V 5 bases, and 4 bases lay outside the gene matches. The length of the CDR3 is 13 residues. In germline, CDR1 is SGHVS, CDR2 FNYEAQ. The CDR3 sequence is CASSPRDRGEQFF. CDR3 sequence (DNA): TGTGCCAGCAGCCCCCGGGACAGGGGTGAGCAGTTCTTC.

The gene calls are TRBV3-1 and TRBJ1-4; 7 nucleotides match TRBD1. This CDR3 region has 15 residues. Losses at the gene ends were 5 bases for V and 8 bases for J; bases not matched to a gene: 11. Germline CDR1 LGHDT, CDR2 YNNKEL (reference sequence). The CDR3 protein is CASSSQTGLGEKLFF. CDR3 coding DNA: TGTGCCAGCAGCTCTCAGACAGGGCTTGGGGAAAAACTGTTTTTT.

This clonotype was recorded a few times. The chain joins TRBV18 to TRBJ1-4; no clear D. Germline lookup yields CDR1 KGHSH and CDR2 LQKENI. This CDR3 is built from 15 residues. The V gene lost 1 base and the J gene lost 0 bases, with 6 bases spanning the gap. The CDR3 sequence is CASSPLGTTNEKLFF. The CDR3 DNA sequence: TGTGCCAGCTCACCACTCGGAACAACTAATGAAAAACTGTTTTTT.

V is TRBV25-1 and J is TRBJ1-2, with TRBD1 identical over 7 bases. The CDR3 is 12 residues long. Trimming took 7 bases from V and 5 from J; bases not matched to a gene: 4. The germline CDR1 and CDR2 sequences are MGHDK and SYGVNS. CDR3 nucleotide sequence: TGTGCCAGCAAGACAGGGTTGTATGGCTACACCTTC. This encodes CASKTGLYGYTF.

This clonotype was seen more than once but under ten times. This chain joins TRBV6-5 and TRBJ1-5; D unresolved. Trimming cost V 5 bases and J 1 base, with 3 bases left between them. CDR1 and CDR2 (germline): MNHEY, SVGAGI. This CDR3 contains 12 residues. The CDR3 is CASSESNQPQHF. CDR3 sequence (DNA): TGTGCCAGCAGTGAGAGCAATCAGCCCCAGCATTTT.

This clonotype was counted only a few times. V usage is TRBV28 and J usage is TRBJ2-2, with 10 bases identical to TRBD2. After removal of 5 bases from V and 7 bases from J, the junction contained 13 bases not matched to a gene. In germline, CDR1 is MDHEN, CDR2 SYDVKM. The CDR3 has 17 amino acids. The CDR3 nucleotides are TGTGCCAGCAGTCGTAGGGGTCTAGCGGGAGCTGGCGGGGAGCTGTTTTTT. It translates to CASSRRGLAGAGGELFF.

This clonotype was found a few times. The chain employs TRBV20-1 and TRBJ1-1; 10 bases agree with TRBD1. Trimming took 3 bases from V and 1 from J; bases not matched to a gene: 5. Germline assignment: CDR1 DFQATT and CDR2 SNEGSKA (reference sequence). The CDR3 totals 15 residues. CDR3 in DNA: TGCAGTGCTAGGCGACAGGGGGCCCGGAACACTGAAGCTTTCTTT. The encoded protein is CSARRQGARNTEAFF.